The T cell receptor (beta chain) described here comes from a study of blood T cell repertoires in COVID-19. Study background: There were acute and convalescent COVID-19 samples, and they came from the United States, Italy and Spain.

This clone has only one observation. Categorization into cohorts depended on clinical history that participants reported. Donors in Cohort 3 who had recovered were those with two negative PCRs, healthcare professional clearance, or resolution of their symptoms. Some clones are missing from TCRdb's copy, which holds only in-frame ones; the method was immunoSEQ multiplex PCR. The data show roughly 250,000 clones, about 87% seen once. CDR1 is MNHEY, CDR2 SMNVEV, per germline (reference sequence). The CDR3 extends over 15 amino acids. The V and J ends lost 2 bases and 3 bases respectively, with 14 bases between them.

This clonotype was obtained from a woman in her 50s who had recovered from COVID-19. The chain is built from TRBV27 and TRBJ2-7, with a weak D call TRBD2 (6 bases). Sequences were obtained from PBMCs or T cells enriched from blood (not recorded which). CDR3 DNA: TGTGCCAGCAGTTTAAGTGGCGGGGTTAGCTACGAGCAGTACTTC. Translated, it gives CASSLSGGVSYEQYF.